The sequence of this T cell receptor (beta chain) was determined in a study of cytomegalovirus exposure and HLA in healthy donors. About this clone: Its specificity is unknown.

General study results and limits: Data from an earlier analysis indicated that most TCR beta V segments were productive either about 90% or about 30% of the time.

The CDR3 runs to 12 residues. The germline gives CDR1 MNHNS, CDR2 SASEGT. V dropped 6 bases and J dropped 3 bases, with 8 bases sitting between them. The PCR ran on 60 Vbeta and 13 Jbeta primers. Sequencing used immunoSEQ multiplex PCR; TCRdb keeps in-frame clones, though not all of them. The data contain approximately 100,000 clones, about 80% of them singletons. This TCR was recovered from a man between 18 and 29 years old in good health and CMV-seropositive. This chain joins TRBV6-1 and TRBJ1-2, with a tentative D call TRBD1 (5 bases). The source material was PBMCs. CDR3 sequence: CASRGGDYGYTF. DNA for the CDR3: TGTGCCAGCAGGGGGGGGGACTATGGCTACACCTTC.